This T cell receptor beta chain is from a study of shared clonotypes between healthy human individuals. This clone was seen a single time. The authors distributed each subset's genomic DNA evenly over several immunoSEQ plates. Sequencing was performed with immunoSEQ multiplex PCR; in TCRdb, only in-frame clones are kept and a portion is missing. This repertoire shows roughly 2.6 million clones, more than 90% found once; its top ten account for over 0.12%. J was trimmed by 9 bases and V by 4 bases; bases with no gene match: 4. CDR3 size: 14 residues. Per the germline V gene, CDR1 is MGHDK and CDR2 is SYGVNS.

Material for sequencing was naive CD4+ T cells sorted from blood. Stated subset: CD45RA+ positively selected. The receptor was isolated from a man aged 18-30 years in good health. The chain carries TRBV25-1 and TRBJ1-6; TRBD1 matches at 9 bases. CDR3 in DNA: TGTGCCAGCAGTGGACAGGGGGTGGGTTCACCCCTCCACTTT. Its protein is CASSGQGVGSPLHF.